What follows are 21 T cell receptor beta chains derived from one specimen sequenced in a study of shared clonotypes between healthy human individuals. Clones were sequenced by immunoSEQ multiplex PCR, and TCRdb holds only the in-frame ones, with some missing. The top ten clones hold approximately 0.9% of a sample with over 950,000 clones, approximately 80% of them seen once. The source material was memory CD4+ T cells from PBMCs. The subset: CD45RA-negative fraction. Receptors were obtained from a man between 18 and 35 years old in good health. Some clones in this sample may be carry-over from other donors' samples.

This clone was seen ten or more times. The V and J genes are TRBV4-3 and TRBJ2-3, with 12 bases identical to TRBD2. The V gene's germline CDR1 is LGHNA and CDR2 YSLEER. This CDR3 comprises 19 residues. V trimming: 0 bases; J trimming: 4 bases; junction bases outside the gene matches: 11. CDR3: CASSQEPSGRAYMADTQYF. CDR3 DNA: TGCGCCAGCAGCCAAGAGCCTAGCGGGAGGGCCTATATGGCAGATACGCAGTATTTT.

CDR3 nucleotides: TGTGCCAGCAGCTCAGAATACCGACAGCTTCAGTACTTC. Translated, it gives CASSSEYRQLQYF. The J gene is TRBJ2-7, the V gene TRBV5-4, with D possibly being TRBD1 (5 bases). Germline CDR1 reads SGHNT; CDR2 reads YYREEE (reference sequence). With 3 bases removed from V and 10 bases from J, the gap between germline ends came to 17 bases. This CDR3 spans 13 amino acids.

This clone has at least ten counts. The sample contains more than one DNA sequence encoding this CDR3. V is TRBV29-1 and J is TRBJ1-5; 8 nucleotides agree with TRBD1. Germline CDR1 and CDR2: SQVTM and ANQGSEA. Losses at the gene ends were 6 bases for V and 4 bases for J; bases not matched to a gene: 5. The CDR3 length is 13 residues. CDR3 sequence (DNA): TGCAGCGTCGGACAGGGTAATAATCAGCCCCAGCATTTT. Protein: CSVGQGNNQPQHF. Looking up the rest from reference TRBV29-1 and TRBJ1-5 gives the full variable domain: SAVISQKPSRDICQRGTSLTIQCQVDSQVTMMFWYRQQPGQSLTLIATANQGSEATYESGFVIDKFPISRPNLTFSTLTVSNMSPEDSSIYLCSVGQGNNQPQHFGDGTRLSIL.

The rearrangement joins TRBV5-1 to TRBJ1-1, with unresolved D. V was cut by 0 bases and J by 1 base, with 7 bases left in between. The length of the CDR3 is 14 residues. Germline V gene data show CDR1 as SGHRS and CDR2 as YFSETQ. The DNA for the CDR3 is TGCGCCAGCAGCTTGGTTCTCGAGAACACTGAAGCTTTCTTT. Its translation is CASSLVLENTEAFF.

The genes are TRBV10-3 and TRBJ2-3; TRBD1 agrees at 11 bases. The CDR3 covers 15 residues. Germline loops: CDR1 ENHRY, CDR2 SYGVKD. V lost 4 bases, J lost 4 bases, and 4 bases stayed unmatched. CDR3 in DNA: TGTGCCATCAGTGTGGACAGGGGGCGCGCAGATACGCAGTATTTT. Amino acid sequence: CAISVDRGRADTQYF.

The chain employs TRBV19 and TRBJ1-5; tentative D call: TRBD1 (5 bases). Germline-derived CDR1 and CDR2 are LNHDA and SQIVND (reference sequence). This CDR3 comprises 15 residues. Deletions cut 5 bases from V and 3 bases from J, with 14 bases between. Written as DNA, the CDR3 is TGTGCCAGTAGTGGCGGGGCAGGACCCAATCAGCCCCAGCATTTT. Translation: CASSGGAGPNQPQHF.

V usage is TRBV28 and J usage is TRBJ1-1; D perhaps matches TRBD1 (5 bases). This CDR3 region has 12 residues. Per the germline V gene, CDR1 is MDHEN and CDR2 is SYDVKM. The germline V and J ends were trimmed by 3 bases and 10 bases, with 12 bases remaining between them. The DNA of the CDR3 is TGTGCCAGCAGTTTTAGCGGGGGGGGAGCTTTCTTT. Protein sequence: CASSFSGGGAFF.

The V gene is TRBV29-1, the J gene TRBJ2-5, with TRBD2 matching 10 bases. CDR3 size: 14 residues. The V segment lost 8 bases and the J segment 4 bases; nucleotides outside the gene matches: 10. Looked up from germline, CDR1 is SQVTM and CDR2 is ANQGSEA. CDR3 region: CSQGSGRASETQYF. The CDR3 DNA reads TGCAGCCAGGGCAGCGGGAGGGCCTCAGAGACCCAGTACTTC.

The chain joins TRBV5-1 to TRBJ2-2; 12 bases align to TRBD2. This CDR3 is 15 amino acids long. Germline CDR1 SGHRS, CDR2 YFSETQ. The trim removed 8 bases at V and 5 bases at J, leaving 7 bases unmatched. The CDR3 protein is CASKPGTSGTGELFF. For the CDR3, the DNA is TGCGCCAGTAAGCCCGGGACTAGCGGGACCGGGGAGCTGTTTTTT.

Only a few counts were recorded for this clone. The rearrangement joins TRBV11-1 to TRBJ1-1; possibly TRBD1 for D (6 bases). Germline V lookup: CDR1 SGHAT, CDR2 FQDESV (reference sequence). The CDR3 totals 17 residues. V shed 5 bases and J shed 0 bases, with 19 bases lying between them. CDR3 amino acids: CASSGGQTALMNTEAFF. CDR3 sequence (DNA): TGTGCCAGCAGCGGAGGACAGACAGCTCTCATGAACACTGAAGCTTTCTTT.

The chain uses TRBV11-2 and TRBJ2-7, with 7 bases fitting TRBD1. After removal of 1 base from V and 0 bases from J, the junction contained 3 bases not matched to a gene. The V gene's germline CDR1 is SGHAT and CDR2 FQNNGV. The CDR3 runs 15 residues. CDR3 amino acids: CASSLVSGGSYEQYF. The CDR3 DNA follows: TGTGCCAGCAGCTTAGTATCAGGGGGCTCCTACGAGCAGTACTTC. Full variable domain (outside the CDR3, taken from reference TRBV11-2 and TRBJ2-7): EAGVAQSPRYKIIEKRQSVAFWCNPISGHATLYWYQQILGQGPKLLIQFQNNGVVDDSQLPKDRFSAERLKGVDSTLKIQPAKLEDSAVYLCASSLVSGGSYEQYFGPGTRLTVT.

A single count supports this clone. J is TRBJ1-2 and V is TRBV19; the match to TRBD1 covers 9 bases. This CDR3 is built from 14 residues. Germline values: CDR1 LNHDA, CDR2 SQIVND (reference sequence). Losses at the gene ends were 1 base for V and 8 bases for J; bases not matched to a gene: 5. Written as DNA, the CDR3 is TGTGCCAGTAGTATAGTACAGGGGGCGAGAGGCTACACCTTC. Protein sequence: CASSIVQGARGYTF.

The chain carries TRBV2 and TRBJ1-5; TRBD1 might be the D (5 bases). CDR1 and CDR2 (germline): SNHLY, FYNNEI. This CDR3 spans 14 amino acids. The V gene lost 7 bases and the J gene lost 2 bases, with 12 bases spanning the gap. Written as DNA, the CDR3 is TGTGCCAGCACCAAGGGGCGCGGCAATCAGCCCCAGCATTTT. Amino acid sequence: CASTKGRGNQPQHF.

The chain couples TRBV5-1 to TRBJ2-1; the D gene could be TRBD1 or TRBD2 (5 bases each). V was clipped by 5 bases and J by 9 bases, with 18 bases between them. This CDR3 has 14 residues. The germline V gene encodes CDR1 SGHRS and CDR2 YFSETQ. CDR3: CASSSGTPRGEQFF. The DNA for the CDR3 is TGCGCCAGCAGTTCGGGGACCCCAAGGGGTGAGCAGTTCTTC.

The CDR3 nucleotides are TGTGCCAGCAGTTTGATCGGTGGGACAGTCAATGGCTACACCTTC. The encoded protein is CASSLIGGTVNGYTF. The V call is TRBV25-1, the J call TRBJ1-2; 7 nucleotides line up with TRBD1. Germline V gene data show CDR1 as MGHDK and CDR2 as SYGVNS. The CDR3 extends over 15 amino acids. V was clipped by 5 bases and J by 6 bases; unmatched bases: 12.

The genes are TRBV19 and TRBJ2-1; 10 bases align to TRBD1. Germline CDR1 and CDR2: LNHDA and SQIVND (reference sequence). This CDR3 region has 13 residues. Unmatched junction bases numbered 4, after V lost 0 bases and J lost 14 bases. The CDR3 sequence: CASSIDYGQGEFF. In DNA form, the CDR3 reads TGTGCCAGTAGTATAGATTACGGACAGGGGGAGTTCTTC.

J is TRBJ1-2 and V is TRBV13, with D perhaps TRBD1 (5 bases). Per the germline V gene, CDR1 is PRHDT and CDR2 is FYEKMQ (reference sequence). This CDR3 has 14 residues. The germline V and J ends were trimmed by 6 bases and 5 bases, with 16 bases remaining between them. In DNA, the CDR3 is TGTGCCAGCAGGGGCTCCGGGGCCGGATATGGCTACACCTTC. The encoded protein is CASRGSGAGYGYTF.

On this clone itself: The same CDR3 can be traced to other DNA sequences in this sample. This rearrangement joins TRBV27 to TRBJ1-2; a possible D gene is TRBD1 (5 bases). With 0 bases removed from V and 4 bases from J, the gap between germline ends came to 15 bases. Germline loops: CDR1 MNHEY, CDR2 SMNVEV (reference sequence). There are 16 residues in the CDR3. DNA of the CDR3: TGTGCCAGCAGTTTATCGGCCGTTGGGGGGTCCTATGGCTACACCTTC. Protein product: CASSLSAVGGSYGYTF.

This clone was seen many times. The sample contains more than one DNA sequence encoding this CDR3. The chain employs TRBV6-5 and TRBJ1-1, with 10 bases fitting TRBD1. The CDR3 spans 15 residues. CDR1 is MNHEY and CDR2 is SVGAGI in the germline V gene. Trimming removed 4 bases from V and 3 bases from J; junction bases left unmatched: 5. DNA for the CDR3: TGTGCCAGCAGTTCGGGACAGGGGTTTTACACTGAAGCTTTCTTT. Its translation is CASSSGQGFYTEAFF.

The rearrangement joins TRBV28 to TRBJ2-7; 7 bases align to TRBD1. The germline gives CDR1 MDHEN, CDR2 SYDVKM. The CDR3 runs 15 residues. V gave up 3 bases and J gave up 3 bases; unmatched junction bases: 8. The CDR3 is CASSFIEGAFYEQYF. The DNA for the CDR3 is TGTGCCAGCAGTTTCATCGAGGGGGCATTCTACGAGCAGTACTTC. Full variable domain (remainder filled in from reference TRBV28 and TRBJ2-7): DVKVTQSSRYLVKRTGEKVFLECVQDMDHENMFWYRQDPGLGLRLIYFSYDVKMKEKGDIPEGYSVSREKKERFSLILESASTNQTSMYLCASSFIEGAFYEQYFGPGTRLTVT.

The genes are TRBV4-2 and TRBJ2-7; either TRBD1 or TRBD2 may fit D (5 bases each). The length of the CDR3 is 16 residues. The V and J ends lost 0 bases and 3 bases respectively, with 15 bases between them. CDR1 and CDR2 (germline): LGHNA, YNFKEQ. The CDR3 DNA sequence: TGTGCCAGCAGCCAAGAAACTAGACAGCCTCACTACGAGCAGTACTTC. It translates to CASSQETRQPHYEQYF.